Below, 12 T cell receptor beta chains from the same sample are listed, as sequenced in a study of T cells in tuberculosis. Sorting used thawed, overnight-rested PBMC stained with anti-CD3, a viability dye and GMM-loaded CD1B tetramer. The CD1B tetramers carried C32 glucose monomycolate purified from Rhodococcus equi. This table comes from immunoSEQ multiplex PCR, and its TCRdb copy is limited to in-frame clones, with some not included. The sample has around 60,000 clones, roughly 79% seen once. The specimen was CD1b-GMM tetramer-negative cells sorted from PBMCs. The receptors originated from an adult woman with latent tuberculosis.

This chain links TRBV14 with TRBJ2-7, with 7 nucleotides matching TRBD2. The CDR3 runs 14 residues. Germline V gene sequence: CDR1 SGHDN, CDR2 FVKESK. V lost 4 bases, J lost 0 bases, and 3 bases stayed unmatched. For the CDR3, the DNA is TGTGCCAGCAGCCGCGGGGGACTCTCCTACGAGCAGTACTTC. This codes for CASSRGGLSYEQYF.

This clone was detected only a few times. V usage is TRBV28 and J usage is TRBJ1-6, with D perhaps TRBD1 (5 bases). Germline CDR1 is MDHEN and CDR2 is SYDVKM. The CDR3 length is 16 residues. V lost 5 bases, J lost 9 bases, and 20 bases lay in between. Here the CDR3 reads CASSPAQGGLGSPLHF. In nucleotides, the CDR3 is TGTGCCAGCAGTCCAGCTCAGGGAGGGTTAGGTTCACCCCTCCACTTT.

This chain links TRBV27 with TRBJ2-1, with a possible D match to TRBD2 (6 bases). Trimming took off 3 bases at V and 5 bases at J, with 11 bases between the two ends. Germline-derived CDR1 and CDR2 are MNHEY and SMNVEV (reference sequence). The CDR3 spans 14 residues. The CDR3 reads CASSLLLAHNEQFF. Here the CDR3 DNA reads TGTGCCAGCAGTTTGTTACTAGCCCACAATGAGCAGTTCTTC.

The gene calls are TRBV19 and TRBJ2-3; D is unresolved. Germline CDR1 is LNHDA and CDR2 is SQIVND (reference sequence). This CDR3 region has 16 residues. The V end was cut by 1 base, the J end by 3 bases, with 14 bases between. CDR3 residues: CASSIGAGFATDTQYF. CDR3 bases: TGTGCCAGTAGTATAGGGGCAGGATTTGCGACAGATACGCAGTATTTT.

This rearrangement joins TRBV4-3 to TRBJ1-1, with 9 bases lining up with TRBD1. J gave up 4 bases and V 3 bases, and 6 bases lay outside the gene matches. The CDR3 consists of 15 residues. Germline V CDR1 and CDR2: LGHNA, YSLEER. The CDR3 region is CASSQGQGGSTEAFF. For the CDR3, the DNA is TGCGCCAGCAGCCAGGGACAGGGAGGGAGCACTGAAGCTTTCTTT.

The J gene is TRBJ2-1, the V gene TRBV10-3; TRBD2 agrees at 10 bases. CDR1 ENHRY and CDR2 SYGVKD come from the germline V gene. The CDR3 totals 15 residues. Losses at the gene ends were 7 bases for V and 4 bases for J; bases not matched to a gene: 7. The DNA of the CDR3 is TGTGCCATCAACGAAGGGACTAGCGTTTACAATGAGCAGTTCTTC. Translating gives CAINEGTSVYNEQFF.

The chain uses TRBV28 and TRBJ1-1; 7 bases agree with TRBD1. The V gene end was trimmed by 6 bases and the J gene end by 3 bases; junction bases not matched to a gene: 10. Germline V gene data show CDR1 as MDHEN and CDR2 as SYDVKM. The CDR3 loop spans 15 amino acids. The CDR3 nucleotides are TGTGCCAGCAGCAGACAGGGAAGGTCTTACACTGAAGCTTTCTTT. Translated, it gives CASSRQGRSYTEAFF.

V is TRBV7-8 and J is TRBJ2-3, with TRBD1 matching 7 bases. The CDR3 spans 16 residues. Per the germline V gene, CDR1 is SGHVS and CDR2 is FQNEAQ. Trimming cost V 5 bases and J 3 bases; bases outside gene matches: 11. CDR3 bases: TGTGCCAGCAGCCCAGGGGGACACATCGGGACAGATACGCAGTATTTT. Its protein product is CASSPGGHIGTDTQYF.

The chain uses TRBV11-3 and TRBJ2-5; 8 nucleotides align to TRBD2. Trimming took 1 base from V and 3 from J; bases not matched to a gene: 7. Looked up from germline, CDR1 is SGHNT and CDR2 is YENEEA. The CDR3 extends over 16 amino acids. In DNA form, the CDR3 reads TGTGCCAGCAGCTTAGGAGCGGGGGCGCGGAAAGAGACCCAGTACTTC. Residues: CASSLGAGARKETQYF.

V and J are TRBV7-3 and TRBJ1-1; D unclear. Germline loops: CDR1 SGHTA, CDR2 FQGTGA. V lost 3 bases and J lost 1, with 6 bases in between. This CDR3 comprises 13 residues. DNA of the CDR3: TGTGCCAGCAGCTTTGGAGGGAACACTGAAGCTTTCTTT. Translating it yields CASSFGGNTEAFF.

The CDR3 nucleotides are TGTGCCAGCAGTTACGACAGGCGTGATTCACCCCTCCACTTT. This translates into CASSYDRRDSPLHF. The V and J genes are TRBV6-5 and TRBJ1-6; D is possibly TRBD1 (6 bases). The CDR3 length is 14 residues. Per germline, CDR1 MNHEY and CDR2 SVGAGI. Trimming stripped 2 bases from V and 8 bases from J, with 10 bases between.

The chain couples TRBV15 to TRBJ2-7; 8 bases are a match to TRBD2. This CDR3 has 15 residues. The germline V gene encodes CDR1 LNHNV and CDR2 YYDKDF (reference sequence). The V gene end was trimmed by 5 bases and the J gene end by 3 bases; junction bases not matched to a gene: 9. The CDR3 region has the DNA TGTGCCACCAGCCCGCGGGGGGAATTGGTCTACGAGCAGTACTTC. It encodes CATSPRGELVYEQYF.